The present T cell receptor beta chain was sequenced within a study of T cells in tuberculosis. At the level of the study: T cells were selected with CD1B tetramers loaded with glucose monomycolate. IGRA-negative adolescents, IGRA-positive adolescents with latent tuberculosis and adults with active tuberculosis formed this South African cohort. Within 7 days of starting treatment, or before, PBMC were stored.

Libraries were prepared by immunoSEQ multiplex PCR; TCRdb keeps only in-frame clonotypes and omits some of them. The sample holds over 30,000 clones, 70% to 90% seen once. Regarding the study as a whole: Smaller alpha distances in active tuberculosis partly reflected shorter CDR3-alpha lengths.

Note on this clone: Its specificity is not known.

Regarding time point: new active TB diagnosis, blood taken before or within 7 days of starting treatment. CDR1 is PRHDT, CDR2 FYEKMQ, per germline (reference sequence). The CDR3 covers 14 residues. The V and J ends lost 5 bases and 0 bases respectively, with 11 bases between them. This material consisted of PBMCs, taken at tuberculosis diagnosis. The V and J genes are TRBV13 and TRBJ2-7, with D hard to call. The receptor was isolated from an adult with tuberculosis. The chain's CDR3 is CASSLRESSYEQYF. The CDR3 DNA follows: TGTGCCAGCAGCCTCCGAGAGAGCTCCTACGAGCAGTACTTC.